The 10 T cell receptor beta chains below were found in one sample sequenced in a study of response to subunit inactivated influenza vaccine. In TCRdb, the RT-PCR reads were re-called with MiXCR into one record per CDR3 protein. The sample consists of under 950,000 distinct CDR3 sequences, around 20% of them appearing once. The material was PBMCs from blood, obtained about 5 days after vaccination. These receptor sequences come from a man in his forties or fifties who received an inactivated influenza vaccine.

The V gene is TRBV15, the J gene TRBJ2-7, with D hard to call. The CDR3 has 14 amino acids. V lost 0 bases and J 4 bases, leaving 10 bases between the germline ends. The germline gives CDR1 LNHNV, CDR2 YYDKDF (reference sequence). The CDR3 here is CATSRDPFDYEQYF. The CDR3 DNA is TGTGCCACCAGCAGAGATCCCTTCGATTACGAGCAGTACTTC.

This clonotype was seen only a few times. V and J are TRBV6-1 and TRBJ2-7; 9 bases match TRBD2. Trimming at V came to 4 bases and at J to 6 bases, leaving 13 bases not matched to a gene. From germline, CDR1 is MNHNS and CDR2 SASEGT. The CDR3 extends over 16 amino acids. The CDR3 nucleotides read TGTGCCAGCAGTGCGACCTCCGGGACTAGCCTAGGCGAGCAGTACTTC. This translates into CASSATSGTSLGEQYF.

This clonotype was seen a handful of times. The rearrangement uses TRBV11-2 and TRBJ1-2; no firm D call. Germline V gene lookup returns CDR1 SGHAT and CDR2 FQNNGV. The CDR3 has 17 residues. Trimming cost V 4 bases and J 0 bases, with 18 bases left between them. CDR3 in amino acids: CASSSVWESGANYGYTF. CDR3 nucleotide sequence: TGTGCCAGCAGCTCGGTCTGGGAAAGTGGAGCTAACTATGGCTACACCTTC.

As for this clonotype: One end of the junction is discordant with germline, which a read error may explain. This rearrangement joins TRBV12-3 or TRBV12-4 to TRBJ2-4; maybe TRBD1 (6 bases). The CDR3 runs 14 residues. The CDR3 reads CASMDSNTKNIQYF. The CDR3 nucleotides read TGTGCCAGCATGGACAGTAATACCAAAAACATTCAGTACTTT.

This chain connects TRBV11-1 to TRBJ2-7; 10 bases fit TRBD1. The CDR3 loop spans 17 amino acids. Germline trimming cut 3 bases from V and 5 bases from J; bases unmatched to any gene: 13. Per the germline V gene, CDR1 is SGHAT and CDR2 is FQDESV (reference sequence). The CDR3 loop is CASSFTRFGQGGDEQYF. CDR3 DNA: TGTGCCAGCAGCTTTACTCGGTTCGGACAGGGGGGCGACGAGCAGTACTTC.

This clonotype was found a few times. J is TRBJ2-5 and V is TRBV7-9; D not resolved. V gave up 1 base and J gave up 5 bases, with 14 bases separating them. Germline CDR1 and CDR2: SEHNR and FQNEAQ (reference sequence). The CDR3 length is 15 residues. Written as DNA, the CDR3 is TGTGCCAGCAGCTTAGGTGCCGACCATCTGGAGACCCAGTACTTC. This encodes CASSLGADHLETQYF.

This clonotype showed up just a few times. The V gene is TRBV29-1, the J gene TRBJ2-1; 10 bases agree with TRBD2. V gave up 5 bases and J gave up 8 bases; unmatched junction bases: 3. This CDR3 has 12 amino acids. Germline CDR1 reads SQVTM; CDR2 reads ANQGSEA. Here the CDR3 reads CSVRLAGDEQFF. CDR3 nucleotides: TGCAGCGTTCGGCTAGCGGGAGATGAGCAGTTCTTC.

The chain uses TRBV12-3 or TRBV12-4 and TRBJ2-7; TRBD2 might be the D (5 bases). Trimming took off 6 bases at V and 7 bases at J, with 13 bases between the two ends. The length of the CDR3 is 12 residues. The CDR3 reads CASSTVRREQYF. In DNA, the CDR3 is TGTGCCAGCAGCACCGTCCGGAGGGAGCAGTACTTC.

There are a few counts of this clonotype. The genes are TRBV29-1 and TRBJ2-5; D is perhaps TRBD1 (7 bases). Trimming took 2 bases from V and 2 from J, leaving 12 bases between them. Germline V gene lookup returns CDR1 SQVTM and CDR2 ANQGSEA. The CDR3 sequence is 14 residues long. The CDR3 nucleotides are TGCAGCGTTGAACGGGGGACAGCTCAAGAGACCCAGTACTTC. This gives the protein CSVERGTAQETQYF.

DNA for the CDR3: TGTGCCAGCAGTAGTCCGGGGACCTACGAGCAGTACTTC. Translation: CASSSPGTYEQYF. The V and J genes are TRBV6-6 and TRBJ2-7; tentatively, D is TRBD2 (5 bases). Deletions cut 5 bases from V and 2 bases from J, with 10 bases between. The length of the CDR3 is 13 residues. Germline CDR1 and CDR2: MNHNY and SVGAGI (reference sequence).